This T cell receptor (beta chain) was observed in a study of CD8+ T cells in alopecia areata. Treatment given: oral pan-JAK inhibitor, 5-10 mg twice daily. Concerning this clone: Its antigen is unknown.

General study findings and limits: Among the top 100, expanded CD8+ clones were significantly decreased by tofacitinib, as was scalp clonality.

This CDR3 region has 13 residues. V lost 4 bases, J lost 3 bases, and 9 bases lay in between. Germline lookup yields CDR1 SQVTM and CDR2 ANQGSEA. Reverse transcription of extracted RNA yielded cDNA, which provided the sequencing template. The assay was immunoSEQ multiplex PCR, and TCRdb's table has in-frame clones only and misses some. The sample has around 190,000 clones; 60% are singletons. Sequencing was performed on CD4+ T cells sorted from blood, taken at week 24, from a patient treated with tofacitinib. This chain uses TRBV29-1 with TRBJ2-2; no reliable D call. The clonotype comes from a human donor with alopecia areata. CDR3 residues: CSVGKPYTGELFF. In DNA, the CDR3 is TGCAGCGTTGGAAAGCCTTACACCGGGGAGCTGTTTTTT.